This T cell receptor (beta chain) was observed in a study of shared clonotypes between healthy human individuals. Study-level results: Naive subsets typically showed greater estimated richness than memory subsets.

This CDR3 spans 15 amino acids. Germline V lookup: CDR1 LNHNV, CDR2 YYDKDF (reference sequence). V dropped 5 bases and J dropped 5; count of bases not matched to a gene: 5. Naive CD8 cells lacked CD45RO, underwent positive selection for CCR7 and left out terminally differentiated effector memory CD45RA+ cells. For this clone: Its specificity is unknown.

Profiled with immunoSEQ multiplex PCR; TCRdb holds only in-frame clones, not every one. The data contain about 820,000 clones, over 90% of them singletons. This chain uses TRBV15 with TRBJ2-2; the match to TRBD2 covers 10 bases. This receptor was obtained from a man in his thirties or forties in good health. Sequencing used naive CD8+ T cells sorted from blood. The DNA of the CDR3 is TGTGCCACCAGCTTTAGCGGGAGGTTTACCGGGGAGCTGTTTTTT. Its protein is CATSFSGRFTGELFF. Based on the CDR3 plus reference TRBV15 and TRBJ2-2, the full variable domain is DAMVIQNPRYQVTQFGKPVTLSCSQTLNHNVMYWYQQKSSQAPKLLFHYYDKDFNNEADTPDNFQSRRPNTSFCFLDIRSPGLGDTAMYLCATSFSGRFTGELFFGEGSRLTVL.